This is a list of T cell receptor beta chains from one sample in a study of T cell responses to AZD1222 COVID-19 vaccine. Produced via immunoSEQ multiplex PCR; TCRdb's table is partial and in-frame only. Of approximately 170,000 clones in the sample, 80% to 90% are singletons; the top ten hold 6.5% to 7%. The sequencing used peripheral blood, collected on day 0 of AZD1222 vaccination. The receptor source for this set is an adult in good health. CDR3s leave out the opening cysteine and the closing phenylalanine or tryptophan. Fields, in order: CDR3 protein, V gene, CDR3 length, D gene, J gene. The D gene is left open where the match is weak.

CDR3aa: ASSLPADQPQH
v_gene: TRBV5-8
len: 11
d_gene: -
j_gene: TRBJ1-5

CDR3aa: ASSPGQTMNTEAF
v_gene: TRBV5-1
len: 13
d_gene: TRBD1
j_gene: TRBJ1-1

CDR3aa: ASSSGPPDTQY
v_gene: TRBV12-3/TRBV12-4
len: 11
d_gene: -
j_gene: TRBJ2-3

CDR3aa: ASSFTGGPYEQY
v_gene: TRBV11-1
len: 12
d_gene: -
j_gene: TRBJ2-7

CDR3aa: ATSRQGSTDTQY
v_gene: TRBV15
len: 12
d_gene: TRBD1
j_gene: TRBJ2-3

CDR3aa: ASSERGTLRETQY
v_gene: TRBV7-3
len: 13
d_gene: -
j_gene: TRBJ2-5

CDR3aa: ASSLRLAGYSRDTQY
v_gene: TRBV7-9
len: 15
d_gene: TRBD2
j_gene: TRBJ2-3

CDR3aa: ASSLSLTDRWY
v_gene: TRBV12-3/TRBV12-4
len: 11
d_gene: -
j_gene: TRBJ2-5

CDR3aa: ASSLAGLAGLNEQF
v_gene: TRBV7-3
len: 14
d_gene: TRBD2
j_gene: TRBJ2-1

CDR3aa: ASSVVAGEQF
v_gene: TRBV9
len: 10
d_gene: TRBD2
j_gene: TRBJ2-1

CDR3aa: ASSLGDRVSQPQH
v_gene: TRBV5-8
len: 13
d_gene: TRBD1
j_gene: TRBJ1-5

CDR3aa: ATSSGGRGNQPQH
v_gene: TRBV24-1
len: 13
d_gene: -
j_gene: TRBJ1-5

CDR3aa: ASSDHRGEQY
v_gene: TRBV7-9
len: 10
d_gene: TRBD1
j_gene: TRBJ2-7

CDR3aa: ASSWARGGASDTQY
v_gene: TRBV5-6
len: 14
d_gene: TRBD2
j_gene: TRBJ2-3

CDR3aa: ASSDGGEPQH
v_gene: TRBV2
len: 10
d_gene: -
j_gene: TRBJ1-5

CDR3aa: ASRGQAQKNTEAF
v_gene: TRBV6-6
len: 13
d_gene: -
j_gene: TRBJ1-1

CDR3aa: ASGEETQY
v_gene: TRBV6-5
len: 8
d_gene: -
j_gene: TRBJ2-5

CDR3aa: ASSREAQGSPLH
v_gene: TRBV13
len: 12
d_gene: -
j_gene: TRBJ1-6

CDR3aa: ASSLGSSFDTQY
v_gene: TRBV7-8
len: 12
d_gene: -
j_gene: TRBJ2-3

CDR3aa: ASREQGEASPLH
v_gene: TRBV27
len: 12
d_gene: -
j_gene: TRBJ1-6

CDR3aa: ASSSRPGQGFAAGNTIY
v_gene: TRBV7-2
len: 17
d_gene: TRBD1
j_gene: TRBJ1-3

CDR3aa: ASSPQGLEAF
v_gene: TRBV4-2
len: 10
d_gene: -
j_gene: TRBJ1-1

CDR3aa: ASSQQLTGGSEAF
v_gene: TRBV4-3
len: 13
d_gene: TRBD1
j_gene: TRBJ1-1

CDR3aa: ASSRGLAGFEETQY
v_gene: TRBV5-1
len: 14
d_gene: TRBD2
j_gene: TRBJ2-5

CDR3aa: ASTSGSGGYNEQF
v_gene: TRBV28
len: 13
d_gene: TRBD2
j_gene: TRBJ2-1

CDR3aa: ASSPSANVLT
v_gene: TRBV4-2
len: 10
d_gene: -
j_gene: TRBJ2-6

CDR3aa: ATGVDTEAF
v_gene: TRBV15
len: 9
d_gene: -
j_gene: TRBJ1-1

CDR3aa: ASSVSSGGQETQY
v_gene: TRBV9
len: 13
d_gene: TRBD2
j_gene: TRBJ2-5

CDR3aa: ASSPDGGGNQPQH
v_gene: TRBV4-3
len: 13
d_gene: -
j_gene: TRBJ1-5

CDR3aa: ASREWTGGENIQY
v_gene: TRBV7-9
len: 13
d_gene: TRBD1
j_gene: TRBJ2-4

CDR3aa: ASSSTYNIGVDGAGTEAF
v_gene: TRBV7-8
len: 18
d_gene: -
j_gene: TRBJ1-1

CDR3aa: ASSYDGPSHNEQF
v_gene: TRBV6-5
len: 13
d_gene: -
j_gene: TRBJ2-1

CDR3aa: ASSRGQYGYT
v_gene: TRBV5-1
len: 10
d_gene: -
j_gene: TRBJ1-2

CDR3aa: ASSLAGGEAF
v_gene: TRBV7-9
len: 10
d_gene: -
j_gene: TRBJ1-1

CDR3aa: ASSSQSYEQY
v_gene: TRBV13
len: 10
d_gene: -
j_gene: TRBJ2-7

CDR3aa: ASSVVGGQETQY
v_gene: TRBV9
len: 12
d_gene: -
j_gene: TRBJ2-5

CDR3aa: ASSWTVNTEAF
v_gene: TRBV6-5
len: 11
d_gene: -
j_gene: TRBJ1-1

CDR3aa: ASSPSLRTNEKLF
v_gene: TRBV5-5
len: 13
d_gene: -
j_gene: TRBJ1-4

CDR3aa: ASSLGAGLETQY
v_gene: TRBV5-5
len: 12
d_gene: -
j_gene: TRBJ2-5

CDR3aa: ASSLGWEVGYGYT
v_gene: TRBV28
len: 13
d_gene: -
j_gene: TRBJ1-2

CDR3aa: ASSRLKDVSPLH
v_gene: TRBV19
len: 12
d_gene: -
j_gene: TRBJ1-6

CDR3aa: ASRPPGGPNEQF
v_gene: TRBV7-2
len: 12
d_gene: -
j_gene: TRBJ2-1

CDR3aa: ASSLVGRPDTQY
v_gene: TRBV5-1
len: 12
d_gene: -
j_gene: TRBJ2-3

CDR3aa: ASSELPAGGLTDTQY
v_gene: TRBV25-1
len: 15
d_gene: TRBD1
j_gene: TRBJ2-3

CDR3aa: ASSNKQEPEQF
v_gene: TRBV21-1
len: 11
d_gene: -
j_gene: TRBJ2-1